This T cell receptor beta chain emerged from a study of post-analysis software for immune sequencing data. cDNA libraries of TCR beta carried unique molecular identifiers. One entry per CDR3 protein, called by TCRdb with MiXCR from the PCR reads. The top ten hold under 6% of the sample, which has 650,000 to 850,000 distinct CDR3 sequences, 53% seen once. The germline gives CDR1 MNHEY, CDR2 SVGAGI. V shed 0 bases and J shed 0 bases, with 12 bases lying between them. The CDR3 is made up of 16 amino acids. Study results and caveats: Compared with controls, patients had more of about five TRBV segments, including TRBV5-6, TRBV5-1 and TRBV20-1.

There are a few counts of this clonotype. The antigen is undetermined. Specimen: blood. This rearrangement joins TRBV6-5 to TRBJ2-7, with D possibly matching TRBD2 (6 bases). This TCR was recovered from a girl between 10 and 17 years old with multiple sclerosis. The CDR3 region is CASSYSMAGSSYEQYF. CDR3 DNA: TGTGCCAGCAGTTACTCGATGGCGGGGAGCTCCTACGAGCAGTACTTC.